Listed below are T cell receptor beta chains from one sample, sequenced in a study of spatial heterogeneity in lung cancer. TCRdb recomputed calls from the 5' RACE reads with MiXCR, one row per CDR3 protein. The sample comprises some 22,000 distinct CDR3 sequences, around 5.1% of which are singletons, and 5.2% rests with the top ten. The source material was PBMCs, sampled at surgery. These receptors originate from a male donor with early-stage non-small cell lung cancer. CDR3s include the opening cysteine and the closing phenylalanine or tryptophan. Each record gives: J gene, V gene, clone size, D gene, CDR3 DNA, CDR3 protein. A D gene is named only where the DNA matches it firmly. Where a row states a size, it is once, few, many or the class of an expanded clone; other rows omit it.

TRBJ1-4 TRBV29-1 many TRBD1 TGCAGCGTCTACAAGCAGGAGGGGGCACAGAAACTGTTTTTT CSVYKQEGAQKLFF
TRBJ1-5 TRBV24-1 many . TGTGCCACAAGCGATGGATTCCGTGATCAGCCCCAGCATTTT CATSDGFRDQPQHF
TRBJ1-1 TRBV12-3/TRBV12-4 medium-sized . TGTGCCAGCAGTTTGGCAACAGCCCGCCTGAGAGCTTTCTTT CASSLATARLRAFF
TRBJ2-7 TRBV5-1 many . TGCGCCAGCAGCTTGGTTGTGCAGCCCTACGAGCAGTACTTC CASSLVVQPYEQYF
TRBJ2-3 TRBV19 many TRBD2 TGTGCCAGTTCAGCGGGAAGCACAGATACGCAGTATTTT CASSAGSTDTQYF
TRBJ1-4 TRBV28 many TRBD1 TGTGCCAGCAGTACCAGACAGGGGTTAAATGAAAAACTGTTTTTT CASSTRQGLNEKLFF
TRBJ1-2 TRBV5-1 many . TGCGCCAGCAGCTTACCCAGCCGAGATGGCTACACCTTC CASSLPSRDGYTF
TRBJ1-2 TRBV25-1 many . TGTGCCAGCAGTCCCACAGGGTCTGGTGGCTACACCTTC CASSPTGSGGYTF
TRBJ1-3 TRBV7-8 medium-sized . TGTGCCAGCAGCTTTACTCTGGCTCTGAACACCATATATTTT CASSFTLALNTIYF
TRBJ2-5 TRBV5-4 many . TGTGCCAGCAGCACGGCGGCTGGGGAGACCCAGTACTTC CASSTAAGETQYF
TRBJ2-3 TRBV5-1 medium-sized . TGCGCCAGCAGCTTGGGGTCTTACACAGATACGCAGTATTTT CASSLGSYTDTQYF
TRBJ1-6 TRBV5-1 medium-sized TRBD1 TGCGCCAGCAGCTGGAGGACAGGGAATAATTCACCCCTCCACTTT CASSWRTGNNSPLHF
TRBJ1-1 TRBV2 many . TGTGCCAGCACAACCCGGGCCACTGAAGCTTTCTTT CASTTRATEAFF
TRBJ1-1 TRBV7-9 many TRBD1 TGTGCCAGCAACCGGGACAGTTGGCCGACTGAAGCTTTCTTT CASNRDSWPTEAFF
TRBJ2-2 TRBV12-3/TRBV12-4 many TRBD1 TGTGCCGCAAACAGGGGGCACGGCGGGGAGCTGTTTTTT CAANRGHGGELFF
TRBJ2-3 TRBV7-2 many . TGTGCCAGCAGCTTAGCCAGGACAGATACGCAGTATTTT CASSLARTDTQYF
TRBJ1-6 TRBV2 many . TGTGCCAGCAGTGAAAGGTTGGGTTCACCCCTCCACTTT CASSERLGSPLHF
TRBJ1-1 TRBV12-3/TRBV12-4 many TRBD1 TGTGCCAGCAGACCTACAGGGGTGGACACTGAAGCTTTCTTT CASRPTGVDTEAFF
TRBJ2-5 TRBV4-1 many TRBD1 TGCGCCAGCAGCCCGGACAGGCGAGAGACCCAGTACTTC CASSPDRRETQYF
TRBJ2-5 TRBV7-2 many TRBD2 TGTGCCAGCAGCTTAGCTGGCGGGGGAGAGACCCAGTACTTC CASSLAGGGETQYF
TRBJ2-1 TRBV7-2 many TRBD2 TGTGCCAGCAGCTTACCGAAGCGGGGGGAACGTTACAATGAGCAGTTCTTC CASSLPKRGERYNEQFF
TRBJ2-5 TRBV7-3 many . TGTGCCAGCAGCTTAGGGCCTAGACAAGAGACCCAGTACTTC CASSLGPRQETQYF
TRBJ2-1 TRBV20-1 . TRBD2 TGCAGTGGCCCGACTAGCGGGAGATGGACTGAGCAGTTCTTC CSGPTSGRWTEQFF
TRBJ2-1 TRBV3-1 many TRBD2 TGTGCCAGCAGTGACCGCAACGGGGGGGCATACAATGAGCAGTTCTTC CASSDRNGGAYNEQFF
TRBJ2-5 TRBV3-1 few . TGTGCCAGCAGCCAAGAATGGGTCCAAGAGACCCAGTACTTC CASSQEWVQETQYF
TRBJ2-5 TRBV28 medium-sized TRBD2 TGTGCCAGCAGTTTCCCCTATCCCCCTAGCGGGTACGGGACCCAGTACTTC CASSFPYPPSGYGTQYF
TRBJ2-3 TRBV7-2 many . TGTGCCAGCAGCTCCCCTAGCACAGATACGCAGTATTTT CASSSPSTDTQYF
TRBJ2-4 TRBV15 many TRBD1 TGTGCCACCAGCAGAGATCGGGGACAGGCCCGAAACATTCAGTACTTC CATSRDRGQARNIQYF
TRBJ1-1 TRBV6-2/TRBV6-3 many . TGTGCCAGCAGTTTGATGGCGGGGAACACTGAAGCTTTCTTT CASSLMAGNTEAFF
TRBJ2-1 TRBV3-1 many TRBD2 TGTGCCAGCAGTCCACGCTTAGGGACTAGGGGGGGATTTTACAATGAGCAGTTCTTC CASSPRLGTRGGFYNEQFF
TRBJ2-3 TRBV6-8 many . TGTGCCACTGGGTGTAATAACGGGAAAGCGGGCTTTCGCACAGATACGCAGTATTTT CATGCNNGKAGFRTDTQYF
TRBJ1-4 TRBV11-2 few . TGTGCCAGCAGCTTAGAGGGGTTTGGTGAAAAACTGTTTTTT CASSLEGFGEKLFF
TRBJ1-2 TRBV7-9 many . TGTGCCAGCAGCTTACAGGGAGGGACTTATGGCTACACCTTC CASSLQGGTYGYTF
TRBJ2-7 TRBV10-3 many TRBD2 TGTGCCATCAGTGGTTCTAGCGGGAGGGCCGGGGACTACGAGCAGTACTTC CAISGSSGRAGDYEQYF
TRBJ1-1 TRBV12-3/TRBV12-4 many TRBD1 TGTGCCAGCAGTCCAAGGACAGGGCCGAACACTGAAGCTTTCTTT CASSPRTGPNTEAFF
TRBJ2-3 TRBV7-9 many TRBD2 TGTGCCAGCAGCTTTCCCCAAGGCGGGAGAAACACAGATACGCAGTATTTT CASSFPQGGRNTDTQYF
TRBJ1-6 TRBV6-4 few . TGTGCCAGCAGTGAAGGCGCCCGTTCACCCCTCCACTTT CASSEGARSPLHF
TRBJ1-5 TRBV7-2 many . TGTGCCAGCAGCTTAGGGGGGGGTCAGCCCCAGCATTTT CASSLGGGQPQHF
TRBJ1-1 TRBV18 many . TGTGCCAGCTCACCACCGACAGCCGTTCTCCTGAACACTGAAGCTTTCTTT CASSPPTAVLLNTEAFF
TRBJ2-5 TRBV6-5 many TRBD2 TGTGCCAGCAGTTACGACCCCCCGGGGCGGGGGGGCCCAGAGACCCAGTACTTC CASSYDPPGRGGPETQYF
TRBJ2-7 TRBV20-1 many . TGCAGCGCAGGGGCGGGCTCCTACGAGCAGTACTTC CSAGAGSYEQYF
TRBJ2-7 TRBV4-2 many . TGTGCCAGCAGCCAAGATGCTGGGGTTAAGCAGTACTTC CASSQDAGVKQYF
TRBJ1-6 TRBV19 many . TGTGCCAGTATAATTCCGAGGGGGACAAATTCACCCCTCCACTTT CASIIPRGTNSPLHF
TRBJ2-7 TRBV6-1 . . TGTGCCAGCAGCGACCTAGGAGTGCCTTCCTACGAGCAGTACTTC CASSDLGVPSYEQYF
TRBJ2-7 TRBV2 many . TGTGCCACCACGTATGAGGGGGTCTACGAGCAGTACTTC CATTYEGVYEQYF